Listed below are T cell receptor beta chains from one sample, sequenced in a study of PD-1 blockade in classical Hodgkin lymphoma. Here immunoSEQ multiplex PCR was the method, and the copy in TCRdb shows in-frame clones only, minus some. The data show some 84,000 clones, around 90% seen once. The starting material was peripheral blood mononuclear cells (PBMCs), obtained at baseline. The receptors derive from a human donor with classical Hodgkin lymphoma. Both conserved end residues are part of each CDR3. D genes are given only for firm matches. Rows may omit the clone size; those that give it use once, few, many or a size class.

clone_size: .
d_call: .
j_call: TRBJ1-1
v_call: TRBV10-1
cdr3_aa: CASSESVNGGKAFF

clone_size: .
d_call: TRBD1
j_call: TRBJ2-3
v_call: TRBV5-1
cdr3_aa: CASSLEQGMADTQYF

clone_size: .
d_call: .
j_call: TRBJ1-1
v_call: TRBV6-4
cdr3_aa: CASSGGENTEAFF

clone_size: few
d_call: .
j_call: TRBJ1-1
v_call: TRBV11-2
cdr3_aa: CASSLRANTEAFF

clone_size: once
d_call: .
j_call: TRBJ2-5
v_call: TRBV29-1
cdr3_aa: CSVDWPQETQYF

clone_size: .
d_call: .
j_call: TRBJ2-1
v_call: TRBV21-1
cdr3_aa: CASSKNRENRDEQFF

clone_size: .
d_call: TRBD2
j_call: TRBJ2-7
v_call: TRBV27
cdr3_aa: CASSLLDGGSYEQYF

clone_size: .
d_call: .
j_call: TRBJ1-2
v_call: TRBV30
cdr3_aa: CAWDTDRNLNYGYTF

clone_size: once
d_call: .
j_call: TRBJ1-5
v_call: TRBV19
cdr3_aa: CASSPRGNQPQHF

clone_size: .
d_call: .
j_call: TRBJ2-7
v_call: TRBV5-1
cdr3_aa: CASSLEHSSYEQYF

clone_size: .
d_call: .
j_call: TRBJ2-2
v_call: TRBV7-2
cdr3_aa: CASSLVKDGELFF

clone_size: .
d_call: TRBD1
j_call: TRBJ1-2
v_call: TRBV19
cdr3_aa: CASSTGQGALKGYTF

clone_size: .
d_call: .
j_call: TRBJ2-7
v_call: TRBV5-4
cdr3_aa: CASSLIGGKGPYEQYF

clone_size: .
d_call: .
j_call: TRBJ2-3
v_call: TRBV10-2
cdr3_aa: CASSETQGPDTQYF